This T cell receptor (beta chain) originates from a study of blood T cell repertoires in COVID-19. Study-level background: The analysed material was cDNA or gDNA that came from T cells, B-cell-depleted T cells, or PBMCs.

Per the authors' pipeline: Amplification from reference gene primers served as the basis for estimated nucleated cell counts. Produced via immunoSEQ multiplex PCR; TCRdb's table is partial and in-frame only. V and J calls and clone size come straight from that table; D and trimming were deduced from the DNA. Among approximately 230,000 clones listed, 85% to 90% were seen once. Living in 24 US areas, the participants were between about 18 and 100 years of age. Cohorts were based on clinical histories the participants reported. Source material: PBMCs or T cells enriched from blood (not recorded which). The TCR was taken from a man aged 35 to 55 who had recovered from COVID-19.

CDR3 region: CASSPGADTQYF. The CDR3 DNA reads TGTGCCAGCAGCCCAGGGGCAGATACGCAGTATTTT. The chain couples TRBV7-8 to TRBJ2-3; D possibly corresponds to TRBD1 (6 bases). From germline, CDR1 is SGHVS and CDR2 FQNEAQ. The length of the CDR3 is 12 residues. Trimming left V 5 bases short and J 4 bases short, with 7 bases between.